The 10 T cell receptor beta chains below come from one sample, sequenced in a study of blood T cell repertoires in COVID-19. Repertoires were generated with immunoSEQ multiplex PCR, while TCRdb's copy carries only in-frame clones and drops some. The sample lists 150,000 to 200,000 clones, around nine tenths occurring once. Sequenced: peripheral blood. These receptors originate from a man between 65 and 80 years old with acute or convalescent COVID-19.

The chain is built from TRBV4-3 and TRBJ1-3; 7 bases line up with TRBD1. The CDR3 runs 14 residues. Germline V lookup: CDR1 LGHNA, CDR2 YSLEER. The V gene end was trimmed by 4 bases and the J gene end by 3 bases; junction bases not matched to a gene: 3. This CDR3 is CASSRRQGGNTIYF. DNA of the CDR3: TGCGCCAGCAGCCGCAGACAGGGTGGAAACACCATATATTTT.

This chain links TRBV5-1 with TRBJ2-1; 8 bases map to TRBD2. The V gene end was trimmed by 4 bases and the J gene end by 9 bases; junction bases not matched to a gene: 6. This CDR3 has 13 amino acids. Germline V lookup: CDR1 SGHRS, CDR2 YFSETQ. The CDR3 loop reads CASSPAGAGEQFF. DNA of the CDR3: TGCGCCAGCAGCCCAGCGGGAGCGGGTGAGCAGTTCTTC.

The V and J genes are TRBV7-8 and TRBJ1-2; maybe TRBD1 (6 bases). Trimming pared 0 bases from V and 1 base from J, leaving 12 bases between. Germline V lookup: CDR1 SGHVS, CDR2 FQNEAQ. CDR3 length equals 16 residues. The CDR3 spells CASSLASRGVNYGYTF. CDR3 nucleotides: TGTGCCAGCAGCTTAGCGAGCAGGGGAGTTAACTATGGCTACACCTTC.

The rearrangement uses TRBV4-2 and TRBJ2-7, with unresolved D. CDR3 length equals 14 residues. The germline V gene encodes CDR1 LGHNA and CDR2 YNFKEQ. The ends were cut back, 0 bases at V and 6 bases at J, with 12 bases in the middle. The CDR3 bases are TGTGCCAGCAGCCAAGAATTCGCACGGAGCGAGCAGTACTTC. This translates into CASSQEFARSEQYF.

CDR3 amino acids: CASSLDRFGGYTF. DNA of the CDR3: TGTGCCAGCAGCTTAGACAGGTTCGGTGGCTACACCTTC. The chain uses TRBV7-8 and TRBJ1-2, with a possible D match to TRBD1 (5 bases). Germline CDR1 SGHVS, CDR2 FQNEAQ. There are 13 residues in the CDR3. Trimming shortened V by 1 base and J by 7 bases, and 10 bases separated the two germline ends.

The CDR3 DNA follows: TGTGCCAGCAGCCAAGAATTCGGGGGTAATCAGCCCCAGCATTTT. This codes for CASSQEFGGNQPQHF. V usage is TRBV3-1 (or the pseudogene TRBV3-2) and J usage is TRBJ1-5, with a tentative D call TRBD1 (5 bases). The CDR3 is 15 amino acids. CDR1 is LGHDT, CDR2 YNNKEL, per germline (reference sequence). V gave up 0 bases and J gave up 4 bases, with 10 bases separating them.

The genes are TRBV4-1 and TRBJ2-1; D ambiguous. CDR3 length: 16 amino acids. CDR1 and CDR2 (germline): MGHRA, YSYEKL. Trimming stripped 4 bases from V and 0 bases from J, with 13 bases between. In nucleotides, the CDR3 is TGCGCCAGCAGCCTTATCGAAAGGAGCTCCTACAATGAGCAGTTCTTC. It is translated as CASSLIERSSYNEQFF.

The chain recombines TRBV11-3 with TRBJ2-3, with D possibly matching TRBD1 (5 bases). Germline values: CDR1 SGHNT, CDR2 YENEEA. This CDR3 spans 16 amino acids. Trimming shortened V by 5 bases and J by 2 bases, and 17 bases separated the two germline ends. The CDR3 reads CASSLRGNEITDTQYF. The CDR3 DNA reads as TGTGCCAGCAGCCTAAGGGGAAACGAAATCACAGATACGCAGTATTTT.

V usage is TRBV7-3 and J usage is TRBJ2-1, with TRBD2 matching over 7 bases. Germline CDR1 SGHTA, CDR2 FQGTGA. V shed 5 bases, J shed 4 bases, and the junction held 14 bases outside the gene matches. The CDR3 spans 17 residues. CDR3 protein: CASSRAGRSGVYNEQFF. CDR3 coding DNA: TGTGCCAGCAGCCGCGCCGGTCGAAGCGGGGTATACAATGAGCAGTTCTTC.

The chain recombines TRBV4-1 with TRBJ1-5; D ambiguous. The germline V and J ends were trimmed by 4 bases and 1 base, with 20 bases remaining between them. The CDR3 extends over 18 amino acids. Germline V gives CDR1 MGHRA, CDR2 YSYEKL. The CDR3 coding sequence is TGCGCCAGCAGCCGATTCTTGAGCGCGGGGTTAAGCAATCAGCCCCAGCATTTT. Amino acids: CASSRFLSAGLSNQPQHF.